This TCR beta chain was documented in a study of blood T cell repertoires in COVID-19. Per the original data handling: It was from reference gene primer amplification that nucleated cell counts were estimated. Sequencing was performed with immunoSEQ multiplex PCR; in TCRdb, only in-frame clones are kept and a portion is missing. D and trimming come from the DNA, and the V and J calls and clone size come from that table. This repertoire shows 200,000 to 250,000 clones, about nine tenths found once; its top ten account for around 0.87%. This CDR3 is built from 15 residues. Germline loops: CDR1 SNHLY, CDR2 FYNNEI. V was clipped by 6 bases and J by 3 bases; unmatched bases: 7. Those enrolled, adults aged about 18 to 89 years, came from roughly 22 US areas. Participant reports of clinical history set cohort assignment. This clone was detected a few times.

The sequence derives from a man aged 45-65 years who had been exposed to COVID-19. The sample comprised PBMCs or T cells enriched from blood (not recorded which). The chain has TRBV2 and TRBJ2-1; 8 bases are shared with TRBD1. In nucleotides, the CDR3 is TGTGCCAGCAGCGAGGGACAGGTCCTCTACAATGAGCAGTTCTTC. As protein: CASSEGQVLYNEQFF. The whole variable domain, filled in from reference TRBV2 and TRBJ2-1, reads EPEVTQTPSHQVTQMGQEVILRCVPISNHLYFYWYRQILGQKVEFLVSFYNNEISEKSEIFDDQFSVERPDGSNFTLKIRSTKLEDSAMYFCASSEGQVLYNEQFFGPGTRLTVL.